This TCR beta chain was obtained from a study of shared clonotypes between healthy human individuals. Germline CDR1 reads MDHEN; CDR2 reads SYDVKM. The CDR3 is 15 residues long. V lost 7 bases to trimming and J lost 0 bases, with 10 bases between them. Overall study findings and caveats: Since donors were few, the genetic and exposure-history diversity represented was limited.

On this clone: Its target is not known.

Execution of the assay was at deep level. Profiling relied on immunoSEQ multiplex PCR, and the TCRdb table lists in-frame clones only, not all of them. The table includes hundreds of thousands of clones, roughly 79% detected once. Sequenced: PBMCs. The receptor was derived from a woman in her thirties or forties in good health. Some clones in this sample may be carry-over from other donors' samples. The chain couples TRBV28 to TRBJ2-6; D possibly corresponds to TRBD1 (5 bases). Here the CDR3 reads CASTSQVSGANVLTF. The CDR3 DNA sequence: TGTGCCAGCACTTCACAGGTCTCTGGGGCCAACGTCCTGACTTTC.